These 30 T cell receptor beta chains were all obtained from the same sample, sequenced in a study of Tregs in tolerant kidney transplant recipients. The repertoire was sequenced with immunoSEQ multiplex PCR; TCRdb's copy has only in-frame clones and lacks some. The data contain 75,000 to 100,000 clones, 90% to 95% of them singletons. Sequencing used CD8+ T cells from blood. The receptors originated from a human donor in good health.

The V call is TRBV6-6, the J call TRBJ2-5; D unresolved. CDR3 length: 12 amino acids. Germline CDR1 MNHNY, CDR2 SVGAGI (reference sequence). With 6 bases removed from V and 3 bases from J, the gap between germline ends came to 8 bases. CDR3 in DNA: TGTGCCAGCAGAACGGTAGAAGAGACCCAGTACTTC. This sequence encodes CASRTVEETQYF.

J is TRBJ1-5 and V is TRBV25-1; D gene uncertain. V gave up 1 base and J gave up 7 bases, with 5 bases separating them. The CDR3 extends over 12 amino acids. Germline-derived CDR1 and CDR2 are MGHDK and SYGVNS. The CDR3 DNA follows: TGTGCCAGCAGTGAATTTGGCCAGCCCCAGCATTTT. Translating gives CASSEFGQPQHF.

The V call is TRBV7-6, the J call TRBJ2-1; 14 bases align to TRBD2. V gave up 4 bases and J gave up 8 bases; unmatched junction bases: 7. Germline values: CDR1 SGHVS, CDR2 FNYEAQ. The CDR3 has 16 residues. The chain's CDR3 is CASSSGTSGSWHEQFF. The CDR3 DNA is TGTGCCAGCAGCTCCGGGACTAGCGGGAGTTGGCATGAGCAGTTCTTC.

The chain couples TRBV9 to TRBJ2-1; a possible D gene is TRBD2 (5 bases). Germline CDR1 is SGDLS and CDR2 is YYNGEE. V was trimmed by 6 bases and J by 5 bases, leaving 15 bases between them. The CDR3 is 14 residues long. As DNA, the CDR3 is TGTGCCAGCAAGGGAGTGGCGGTTAACAATGAGCAGTTCTTC. Its protein is CASKGVAVNNEQFF.

V is TRBV9 and J is TRBJ2-1, with 8 bases matching TRBD2. Per the germline V gene, CDR1 is SGDLS and CDR2 is YYNGEE. The ends lost 4 bases at V and 3 bases at J; junction bases unmatched: 9. The CDR3 totals 16 residues. The DNA for the CDR3 is TGTGCCAGCAGCCTTCCGGATCGGGGGGGCTACAATGAGCAGTTCTTC. Its protein is CASSLPDRGGYNEQFF.

J is TRBJ1-1 and V is TRBV6-6; D is ambiguous. Trimming pared 0 bases from V and 5 bases from J, leaving 4 bases between. CDR1 is MNHNY, CDR2 SVGAGI, per germline (reference sequence). This CDR3 has 12 residues. This chain's CDR3 is CASSYSRTEAFF. DNA for the CDR3: TGTGCCAGCAGTTACTCGAGGACTGAAGCTTTCTTT.

CDR3 sequence reads: CASSPLAGTYNEQFF. The CDR3 DNA follows: TGTGCCAGCAGCCCCTTAGCGGGAACCTACAATGAGCAGTTCTTC. This chain uses TRBV14 with TRBJ2-1, with 8 bases matching TRBD2. The V gene end was trimmed by 4 bases and the J gene end by 2 bases; junction bases not matched to a gene: 4. This CDR3 is built from 15 residues. Germline lookup yields CDR1 SGHDN and CDR2 FVKESK. Together with reference TRBV14 and TRBJ2-1, the CDR3 gives the full variable domain: EAGVTQFPSHSVIEKGQTVTLRCDPISGHDNLYWYRRVMGKEIKFLLHFVKESKQDESGMPNNRFLAERTGGTYSTLKVQPAELEDSGVYFCASSPLAGTYNEQFFGPGTRLTVL.

V usage is TRBV2 and J usage is TRBJ2-1; D is unclear. The CDR3 sequence is 15 residues long. The ends were cut back, 5 bases at V and 0 bases at J, with 11 bases in the middle. The germline gives CDR1 SNHLY, CDR2 FYNNEI. In DNA, the CDR3 is TGTGCCAGCAGTCCCGCCTATAGCTCCTACAATGAGCAGTTCTTC. It yields the protein CASSPAYSSYNEQFF.

The genes are TRBV13 and TRBJ2-7; D ambiguous. The CDR3 totals 13 residues. The germline V gene encodes CDR1 PRHDT and CDR2 FYEKMQ (reference sequence). V was shortened by 0 bases and J by 2 bases, with 5 bases between the two germline ends. The CDR3 DNA reads TGTGCCAGCAGCTTAGGACGGACCTACGAGCAGTACTTC. Its translation is CASSLGRTYEQYF.

This chain joins TRBV7-6 and TRBJ2-7; D is unresolved. The CDR3 spans 14 residues. The germline V gene encodes CDR1 SGHVS and CDR2 FNYEAQ. The ends were cut back, 0 bases at V and 5 bases at J, with 11 bases in the middle. The CDR3 DNA follows: TGTGCCAGCAGCTTAGCGGGGATCGGTAACGAGCAGTACTTC. Translation gives CASSLAGIGNEQYF.

The CDR3 loop reads CASSSPSGPRHEQFF. The CDR3 nucleotides read TGTGCCAGCAGCTCCCCTTCGGGACCTCGGCATGAGCAGTTCTTC. The V and J genes are TRBV7-9 and TRBJ2-1; D tentatively fits TRBD1 or TRBD2 (5 bases each). This CDR3 has 15 residues. From germline, CDR1 is SEHNR and CDR2 FQNEAQ (reference sequence). Trimming left V 4 bases short and J 8 bases short, with 18 bases between.

This clone occurred a few times. This rearrangement joins TRBV12-5 to TRBJ2-1, with TRBD2 matching over 11 bases. The CDR3 is 19 amino acids. Germline values: CDR1 LGHNT, CDR2 FRNRAP. The V segment lost 9 bases and the J segment 3 bases; nucleotides outside the gene matches: 19. In DNA form, the CDR3 reads TGTGCTAGGGCTCCCCCCCCCACAACTAGCGGGAGTATCTACAATGAGCAGTTCTTC. Encoded protein: CARAPPPTTSGSIYNEQFF.

The chain is built from TRBV7-9 and TRBJ2-1, with D perhaps assigned TRBD1 or TRBD2 (6 bases each). In germline, CDR1 is SEHNR, CDR2 FQNEAQ (reference sequence). The CDR3 spans 15 residues. Trimming took 1 base from V and 9 from J, leaving 16 bases between them. This CDR3 reads CASSLEGGPQFEQFF. Here the CDR3 DNA reads TGTGCCAGCAGCTTAGAAGGGGGGCCCCAATTTGAGCAGTTCTTC.

CDR3 sequence (DNA): TGCAGCGCCCTCGCCGGCAATGAGCAGTTCTTC. Translated, it gives CSALAGNEQFF. The rearrangement joins TRBV29-1 to TRBJ2-1; no clear D gene. The CDR3 has 11 residues. CDR1 is SQVTM and CDR2 is ANQGSEA in the germline V gene. V was shortened by 7 bases and J by 6 bases, with 10 bases between the two germline ends.

This chain joins TRBV19 and TRBJ1-1, with D perhaps TRBD1 (5 bases). Germline CDR1 is LNHDA and CDR2 is SQIVND (reference sequence). The CDR3 totals 13 residues. Trimming pared 3 bases from V and 1 base from J, leaving 6 bases between. This CDR3 reads CASSIQGNTEAFF. In DNA, the CDR3 is TGTGCCAGTAGTATCCAGGGGAACACTGAAGCTTTCTTT.

V is TRBV7-2 and J is TRBJ1-5, with TRBD1 matching 10 bases. CDR1 is SGHTA and CDR2 is FQGNSA in the germline V gene. V dropped 4 bases and J dropped 6; count of bases not matched to a gene: 6. The CDR3 contains 15 residues. The CDR3 region is CASSWDRGAGQPQHF. CDR3 nucleotides: TGTGCCAGCAGCTGGGACAGGGGAGCGGGTCAGCCCCAGCATTTT.

The chain recombines TRBV5-3 with TRBJ1-2; perhaps TRBD1 as D (5 bases). TRBV5-3 is recorded as an ORF, its role being uncertain. The CDR3 runs to 14 residues. V shed 8 bases and J shed 5 bases, with 19 bases lying between them. The CDR3 sequence: CASSQVGDPYGYTF. The CDR3 region has the DNA TGTGCCAGCAGCCAAGTCGGGGACCCGTATGGCTACACCTTC.

This chain connects TRBV6-5 to TRBJ1-2; D gene uncertain. CDR1 and CDR2 (germline): MNHEY, SVGAGI. Trimming took off 9 bases at V and 3 bases at J, with 11 bases between the two ends. CDR3 length equals 12 residues. The DNA of the CDR3 is TGTGCCAGTGAGGGCAGCCACTATGGCTACACCTTC. As protein: CASEGSHYGYTF.

V is TRBV13 and J is TRBJ2-7, with D tentatively TRBD2 (5 bases). The CDR3 has 15 residues. The V and J ends lost 2 bases and 2 bases respectively, with 13 bases between them. Germline V CDR1 and CDR2: PRHDT, FYEKMQ (reference sequence). The CDR3 nucleotides are TGTGCCAGCAGCTTATATGGTAGCGAGACCTACGAGCAGTACTTC. This encodes CASSLYGSETYEQYF.

This clone was counted a single time. This chain links TRBV27 with TRBJ2-2, with 14 bases that match TRBD2. CDR3 length: 20 residues. Trimming removed 5 bases from V and 0 bases from J; junction bases left unmatched: 11. CDR1 and CDR2 (germline): MNHEY, SMNVEV (reference sequence). This CDR3 reads CASSPRGLAGGIPNTGELFF. The CDR3 nucleotides are TGTGCCAGCAGTCCACGAGGACTAGCGGGGGGAATACCGAACACCGGGGAGCTGTTTTTT.

This chain connects TRBV19 to TRBJ1-6; D unresolved. CDR3 size: 15 residues. The V end was cut by 9 bases, the J end by 3 bases, with 15 bases between. Germline V gene lookup returns CDR1 LNHDA and CDR2 SQIVND (reference sequence). CDR3 coding DNA: TGTGCCAGCAGCCAGACGGGCCTCTATAATTCACCCCTCCACTTT. Its translation is CASSQTGLYNSPLHF.

CDR3 bases: TGTGCCAGCAGCCAGGACAGATTCTATGGCTACACCTTC. This translates into CASSQDRFYGYTF. This chain connects TRBV6-6 to TRBJ1-2, with D tentatively TRBD1 (6 bases). This CDR3 comprises 13 residues. The germline CDR1 and CDR2 sequences are MNHNY and SVGAGI (reference sequence). Trimming took off 6 bases at V and 4 bases at J, with 12 bases between the two ends.

This sequence joins TRBV9 and TRBJ2-7, with a possible D match to TRBD2 (5 bases). The germline V and J ends were trimmed by 0 bases and 6 bases, with 10 bases remaining between them. In germline, CDR1 is SGDLS, CDR2 YYNGEE. This CDR3 comprises 13 residues. CDR3 amino acids: CASSVGSGSEQYF. The DNA of the CDR3 is TGTGCCAGCAGCGTAGGGTCGGGGAGCGAGCAGTACTTC.

This clone is a singleton in its sample. The CDR3 nucleotides are TGTGCCAGCAGCTTGGGACGGGGGACAGGGGTCACTGAAGCTTTCTTT. Encoded protein: CASSLGRGTGVTEAFF. This sequence joins TRBV7-6 and TRBJ1-1; TRBD1 aligns across 10 bases. The CDR3 totals 16 residues. The trim removed 3 bases at V and 4 bases at J, leaving 8 bases unmatched. The germline gives CDR1 SGHVS, CDR2 FNYEAQ.

This chain uses TRBV5-1 with TRBJ2-5; the D gene is possibly TRBD1 (6 bases). TRBJ2-7 matches the DNA end more closely, so the J call is doubtful. CDR1 is SGHRS, CDR2 YFSETQ, per germline. CDR3 length: 14 residues. CDR3 bases: TGCGCCAGCAGCTTGGAACAGGGTACCTACGAGCAGTACTTC. Amino acids: CASSLEQGTYEQYF.

The rearrangement links TRBV18 to TRBJ1-4; tentatively, D is TRBD1 (5 bases). The CDR3 has 16 residues. Germline V CDR1 and CDR2: KGHSH, LQKENI. V shed 2 bases and J shed 3 bases, with 13 bases lying between them. In DNA form, the CDR3 reads TGTGCCAGCTCACCAACGGCAGGGATGGCTAATGAAAAACTGTTTTTT. Its protein is CASSPTAGMANEKLFF.

The CDR3 DNA sequence: TGTGCCAGCAGTGGACTAGCGGGGGGGAACACCGGGGAGCTGTTTTTT. Amino acid sequence: CASSGLAGGNTGELFF. This chain links TRBV2 with TRBJ2-2; 13 bases match TRBD2. Germline CDR1 reads SNHLY; CDR2 reads FYNNEI. The length of the CDR3 is 16 residues. V lost 4 bases to trimming and J lost 1 base; unmatched junction nucleotides: 0. Filled out from reference TRBV2 and TRBJ2-2, the complete variable domain reads EPEVTQTPSHQVTQMGQEVILRCVPISNHLYFYWYRQILGQKVEFLVSFYNNEISEKSEIFDDQFSVERPDGSNFTLKIRSTKLEDSAMYFCASSGLAGGNTGELFFGEGSRLTVL.

J is TRBJ2-7 and V is TRBV27; D might be TRBD1 (6 bases). CDR1 is MNHEY and CDR2 is SMNVEV in the germline V gene (reference sequence). The CDR3 has 14 amino acids. V gave up 3 bases and J gave up 3 bases, with 12 bases separating them. In DNA, the CDR3 is TGTGCCAGCAGTTTCTCGGGACAAATCTACGAGCAGTACTTC. This codes for CASSFSGQIYEQYF.

This chain links TRBV6-1 with TRBJ2-3; D gene uncertain. The germline V and J ends were trimmed by 5 bases and 2 bases, with 11 bases remaining between them. Germline V gene lookup returns CDR1 MNHNS and CDR2 SASEGT. The CDR3 runs to 14 residues. This CDR3 reads CASSLKGYTDTQYF. Here the CDR3 DNA reads TGTGCCAGCAGTCTAAAAGGCTACACAGATACGCAGTATTTT.

The chain is built from TRBV9 and TRBJ2-1, with 15 bases aligning to TRBD2. The CDR3 consists of 19 residues. Germline CDR1 is SGDLS and CDR2 is YYNGEE. The V gene end was trimmed by 0 bases and the J gene end by 4 bases; junction bases not matched to a gene: 8. The CDR3 spells CASSVGAPGLAGGYNEQFF. The CDR3 nucleotides are TGTGCCAGCAGCGTAGGGGCCCCGGGACTAGCGGGGGGTTACAATGAGCAGTTCTTC.